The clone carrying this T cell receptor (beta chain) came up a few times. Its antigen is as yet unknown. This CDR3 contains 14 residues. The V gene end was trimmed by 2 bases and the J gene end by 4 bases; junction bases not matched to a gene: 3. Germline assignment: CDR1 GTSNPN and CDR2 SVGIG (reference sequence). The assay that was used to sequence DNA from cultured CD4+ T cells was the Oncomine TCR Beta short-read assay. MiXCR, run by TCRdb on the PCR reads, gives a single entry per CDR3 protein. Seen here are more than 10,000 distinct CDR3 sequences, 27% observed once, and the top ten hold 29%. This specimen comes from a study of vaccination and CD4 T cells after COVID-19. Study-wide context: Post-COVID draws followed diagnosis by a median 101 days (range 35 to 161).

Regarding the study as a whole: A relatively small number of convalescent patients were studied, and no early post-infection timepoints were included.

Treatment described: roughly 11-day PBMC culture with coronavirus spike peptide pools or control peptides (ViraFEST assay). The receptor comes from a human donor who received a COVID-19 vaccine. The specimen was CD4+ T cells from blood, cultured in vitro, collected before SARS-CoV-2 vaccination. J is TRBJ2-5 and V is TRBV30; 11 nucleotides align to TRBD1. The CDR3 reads CAWSTGTGGETQYF. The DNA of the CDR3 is TGTGCCTGGAGTACCGGGACAGGGGGAGAGACCCAGTACTTC. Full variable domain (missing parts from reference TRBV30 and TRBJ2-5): SQTIHQWPATLVQPVGSPLSLECTVEGTSNPNLYWYRQAAGRGLQLLFYSVGIGQISSEVPQNLSASRPQDRQFILSSKKLLLSDSGFYLCAWSTGTGGETQYFGPGTRLLVL.